These 8 T cell receptor beta chains were all obtained from the same sample, sequenced in a study of neurological immune-mediated disorders. TCRdb called the 5' RACE reads again in MiXCR, with one record for every CDR3 protein. In the table there are about 48,000 distinct CDR3 sequences, roughly 24% of which are singletons. The sequenced sample was PBMCs. Every receptor here comes from a woman between 65 and 79 years old in good health.

This clonotype has a count of ten or more. The rearrangement links TRBV10-2 to TRBJ2-7, with D hard to call. The CDR3 extends over 14 amino acids. Looked up from germline, CDR1 is WSHSY and CDR2 is SAAADI. The ends were cut back, 4 bases at V and 4 bases at J, with 14 bases in the middle. This CDR3 reads CASSGQDPGYEQYF. Here the CDR3 DNA reads TGCGCCAGCAGTGGGCAGGATCCTGGGTACGAGCAGTACTTC.

This clonotype was found many times. The V call is TRBV5-1, the J call TRBJ1-1, with D possibly TRBD1 on 6 matching bases. From germline, CDR1 is SGHRS and CDR2 YFSETQ. This CDR3 is built from 14 residues. V shed 3 bases and J shed 8 bases, with 17 bases lying between them. The CDR3 DNA sequence: TGCGCCAGCAGCTCACAAAGCCCGGGGGCCGAAGCTTTCTTT. Translation: CASSSQSPGAEAFF. Complete variable domain (other parts from reference TRBV5-1 and TRBJ1-1): KAGVTQTPRYLIKTRGQQVTLSCSPISGHRSVSWYQQTPGQGLQFLFEYFSETQRNKGNFPGRFSGRQFSNSRSEMNVSTLELGDSALYLCASSSQSPGAEAFFGQGTRLTVV.

In the case of this clonotype: One end of the junction does not line up with germline, which may come from a read error. The V gene is TRBV7-2, the J gene TRBJ2-2; possible D gene TRBD1, 6 bases. The CDR3 totals 15 residues. CDR1 SGHTA and CDR2 FQGNSA come from the germline V gene. The CDR3 region has the DNA TGTGCTAGTACCACAGGACAGAAAAACACCGGGGATCTGTTTTTT. As protein: CASTTGQKNTGDLFF.

In its sample, this clonotype was seen many times. The chain has TRBV12-3 or TRBV12-4 and TRBJ2-7, with 7 bases identical to TRBD1. With V trimmed by 5 bases and J by 3 bases, 1 base remained unmatched. This CDR3 is 12 amino acids long. DNA for the CDR3: TGTGCCAGCAGTCGGGACAGCTACGAGCAGTACTTC. Translated, it gives CASSRDSYEQYF.

This clonotype was seen a few times. Here the CDR3 reads CASSVIGRTSTDTQYF. The CDR3 DNA reads as TGTGCCAGCAGTGTCATCGGGAGGACTAGCACAGATACGCAGTATTTT. V usage is TRBV12-3 or TRBV12-4 and J usage is TRBJ2-3, with TRBD2 matching 7 bases. V lost 5 bases and J lost 0; bases outside the gene matches: 8. This CDR3 region has 16 residues.

This clonotype was observed many times. The genes are TRBV15 and TRBJ1-5; possible D gene TRBD1, 6 bases. This CDR3 contains 15 residues. CDR1 is LNHNV and CDR2 is YYDKDF in the germline V gene (reference sequence). Trimming shortened V by 0 bases and J by 6 bases, and 12 bases separated the two germline ends. The CDR3 DNA is TGTGCCACCAGCAGAGATTGGGGGGGCGGTCAGCCCCAGCATTTT. Protein: CATSRDWGGGQPQHF.

Worth noting for this clonotype: One junction end does not reproduce the germline sequence, and a read error may be involved. This chain joins TRBV27 and TRBJ2-2; perhaps TRBD2 as D (7 bases). This CDR3 comprises 16 residues. CDR1 and CDR2 from the germline V gene are MNHEY and SMNVEV (reference sequence). CDR3 residues: CASSSSGQINSGELFF. The DNA for the CDR3 is TGTGCCAGCAGCTCGTCAGGACAGATAAACAGCGGGGAGCTATTTTTT.

This chain connects TRBV7-3 to TRBJ2-1, with TRBD2 identical over 8 bases. CDR3 length equals 16 residues. The germline V gene has CDR1 SGHTA and CDR2 FQGTGA. The V and J ends lost 4 bases and 6 bases, in that order; junction bases with no gene match: 11. DNA of the CDR3: TGTGCCAGCAGCTCAGAACCGGGACTAGTCTCCAATGAGCAGTTCTTC. It codes for CASSSEPGLVSNEQFF.